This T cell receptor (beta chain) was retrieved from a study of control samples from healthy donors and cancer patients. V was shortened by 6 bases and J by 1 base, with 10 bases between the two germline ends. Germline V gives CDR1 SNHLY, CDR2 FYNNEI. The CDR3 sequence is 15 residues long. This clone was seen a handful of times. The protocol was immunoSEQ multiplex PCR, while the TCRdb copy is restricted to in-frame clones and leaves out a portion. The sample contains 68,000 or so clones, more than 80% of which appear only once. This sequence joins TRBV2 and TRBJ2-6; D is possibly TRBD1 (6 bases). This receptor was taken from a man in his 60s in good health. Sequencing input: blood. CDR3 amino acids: CASRETGSGANVLTF. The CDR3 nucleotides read TGTGCCAGCAGGGAAACAGGGTCTGGGGCCAACGTCCTGACTTTC.